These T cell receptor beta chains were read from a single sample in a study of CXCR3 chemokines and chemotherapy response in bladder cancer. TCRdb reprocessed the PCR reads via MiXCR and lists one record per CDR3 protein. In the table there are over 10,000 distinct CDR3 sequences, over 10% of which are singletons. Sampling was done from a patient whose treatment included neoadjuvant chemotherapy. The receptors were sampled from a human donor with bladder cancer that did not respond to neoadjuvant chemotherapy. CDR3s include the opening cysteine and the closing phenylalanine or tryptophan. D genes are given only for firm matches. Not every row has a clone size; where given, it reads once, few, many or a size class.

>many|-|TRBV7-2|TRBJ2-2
TGTGCCAGCAGCCGGTCGGGACGCCCGAACACCGGGGAGCTGTTTTTT
CASSRSGRPNTGELFF
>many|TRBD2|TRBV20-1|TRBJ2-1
TGCAGTGCCAATCCAGGGCTAGCGGGGGAGCAGTTCTTC
CSANPGLAGEQFF
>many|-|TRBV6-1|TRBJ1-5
TGTGCCAGCCGGGACACAAATCAGCCCCAGCATTTT
CASRDTNQPQHF
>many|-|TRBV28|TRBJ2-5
TGTGCCAGCAGAACCCCGGTGGGTGCCGAGACCCAGTACTTC
CASRTPVGAETQYF
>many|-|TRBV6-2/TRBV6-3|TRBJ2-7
TGTGCCAGCAGTTACTGGCGCGACGAGCAGTACTTC
CASSYWRDEQYF
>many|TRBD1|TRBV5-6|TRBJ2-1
TGTGCCAGCAGCTCTTTGTTAGGGACAGAATACAATGAGCAGTTCTTC
CASSSLLGTEYNEQFF
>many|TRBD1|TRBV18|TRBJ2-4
TGTGCCAGCTCTTATGGGACAGGGGGAGCCAAAAACATTCAGTACTTC
CASSYGTGGAKNIQYF
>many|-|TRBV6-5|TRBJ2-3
TGTGCCAGCAGTCTCGGGACTAGCACAGATACGCAGTATTTT
CASSLGTSTDTQYF
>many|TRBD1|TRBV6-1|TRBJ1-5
TGTGCCAGCAGTGGGGGACAGTTCAATCAGCCCCAGCATTTT
CASSGGQFNQPQHF
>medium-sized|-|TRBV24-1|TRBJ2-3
TGTGCCACCAGTGACCGCCGGGGCACAGATACGCAGTATTTT
CATSDRRGTDTQYF
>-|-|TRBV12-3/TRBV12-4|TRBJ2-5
TGTGCCAGCAGTTTTAGGACCTTCAGGACCCAGTACTTC
CASSFRTFRTQYF
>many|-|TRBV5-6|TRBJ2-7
TGTGCCAGCAGCTTGATCTCCTACGAGCAGTACTTC
CASSLISYEQYF
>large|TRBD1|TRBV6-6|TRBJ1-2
TGTGCCAGCAGTTTAGGGGGCTGGTATGGCTACACCTTC
CASSLGGWYGYTF
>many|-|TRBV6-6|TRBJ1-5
TGTGCCAGCAGTTACTCGAATAGCAATCAGCCCCAGCATTTT
CASSYSNSNQPQHF
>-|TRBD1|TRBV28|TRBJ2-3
TGTGCCAGCACGGGGGACAGGGACTTAACAGATACGCAGTATTTT
CASTGDRDLTDTQYF
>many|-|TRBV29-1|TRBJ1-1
TGCAGCGTTGAACCGGTAGGCACTGAAGCTTTCTTT
CSVEPVGTEAFF
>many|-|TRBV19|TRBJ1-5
TGTGCCAGTAGTACCCAGGGTCGTCAGCCCCAGCATTTT
CASSTQGRQPQHF
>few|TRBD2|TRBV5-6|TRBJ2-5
TGTGCCAGCAGCCCAGGACTAGCGGTGATAGAGACCCAGTACTTC
CASSPGLAVIETQYF
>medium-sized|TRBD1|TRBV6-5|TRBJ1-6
TGTGCCAGCATGAGACTCAGGGGACAGGGAATTAATTCACCCCTCCACTTT
CASMRLRGQGINSPLHF
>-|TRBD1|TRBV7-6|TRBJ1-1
TGTGCCAGCAGTGCGGACAGGGGGAACACTGAAGCTTTCTTT
CASSADRGNTEAFF
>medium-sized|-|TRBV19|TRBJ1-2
TGTGCCTCCTCCGGGGGCGGCTACACCTTC
CASSGGGYTF
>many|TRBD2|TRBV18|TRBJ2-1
TGTGCCAGCTCACCCCCGAGTAGAGCGGGGGCGTCCCCCGAGCAGTTCTTC
CASSPPSRAGASPEQFF
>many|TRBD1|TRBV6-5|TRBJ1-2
TGTGCCAGCAGTTGGTCGGGACAGGGGCGGTATGGCTACACCTTC
CASSWSGQGRYGYTF
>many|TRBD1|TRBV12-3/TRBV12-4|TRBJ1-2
TGTGCCAGCAGTTTCCAGGGGGCGTTGTATGGCTACACCTTC
CASSFQGALYGYTF
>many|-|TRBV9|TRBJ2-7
TGTGCCAGCAGCCCCCAGGACCTCGGGGGCGAGCAGTACTTC
CASSPQDLGGEQYF
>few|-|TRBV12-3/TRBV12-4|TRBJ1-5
TGTGCCAGCAGTCTCAATCAGCCCCAGCATTTT
CASSLNQPQHF
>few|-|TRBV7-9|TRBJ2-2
TGTGCCAGCAGCTTAGGGCGCAGGGGGGACACCGGGGAGCTGTTTTTT
CASSLGRRGDTGELFF
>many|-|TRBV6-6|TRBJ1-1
TGTGCCAGCAGTTACAGAGACCTTATAAAAGCTTTCTTT
CASSYRDLIKAFF
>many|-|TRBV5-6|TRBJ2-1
TGTGCCAGCAGCTTTCCCCGGGGGGCAAGTGAGCAGTTCTTC
CASSFPRGASEQFF
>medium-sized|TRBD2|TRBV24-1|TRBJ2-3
TGTGCCACCAGTGATACGTCCGGGACTAGCGGGACCACAGATACGCAGTATTTT
CATSDTSGTSGTTDTQYF
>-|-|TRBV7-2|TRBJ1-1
TGTGCCAGCAGCACCACGACCGGGAGCACTGAAGCTTTCTTT
CASSTTTGSTEAFF
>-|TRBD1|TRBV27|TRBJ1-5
TGTGCCAGCAGCGATGGGACAGGCAATCAGCCCCAGCATTTT
CASSDGTGNQPQHF
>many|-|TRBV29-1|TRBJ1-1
TGCAGCGCAGGGACCTACACTGAAGCTTTCTTT
CSAGTYTEAFF
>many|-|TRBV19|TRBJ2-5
TGTGCCAGTAGTACCCGGGGGCTTCAAGAGACCCAGTACTTC
CASSTRGLQETQYF
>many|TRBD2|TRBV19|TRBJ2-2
TGTGCCAGTACAGCGGGGGCTGCCGGGGAGCTGTTTTTT
CASTAGAAGELFF
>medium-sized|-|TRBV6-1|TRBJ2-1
TGTGCCAGCAGTCCGCCCCCGGGACTCAACAATGAGCAGTTCTTC
CASSPPPGLNNEQFF
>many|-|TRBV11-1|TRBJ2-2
TGTGCCAGCAGCGGCGAGCGATTGAACACCGGGGAGCTGTTTTTT
CASSGERLNTGELFF
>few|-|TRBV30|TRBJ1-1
TGTGCCTGGAGAAGGGACCTCGGTGAAGCTTTCTTT
CAWRRDLGEAFF
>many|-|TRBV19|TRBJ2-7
TGTGCCAGTAGTATTATTACAGCCAGCTCCTACGAGCAGTACTTC
CASSIITASSYEQYF
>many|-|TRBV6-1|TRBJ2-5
TGTGCCAGCAGTGAAGAAGTTCCTAGGGGACGGTACTTC
CASSEEVPRGRYF
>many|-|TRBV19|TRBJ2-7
TGTGCCAGTGCAGGCACGGGGGTGAGCTACGAGCAGTACTTC
CASAGTGVSYEQYF
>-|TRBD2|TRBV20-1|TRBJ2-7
TGCAGTGCTTCCGGGACTAGCGGGAGAAGCTACGAGCAGTACTTC
CSASGTSGRSYEQYF
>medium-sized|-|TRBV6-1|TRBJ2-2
TGTGCCAGCAGTGAAATAGTAAGGGAGCTGTTTTTT
CASSEIVRELFF
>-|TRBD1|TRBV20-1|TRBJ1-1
TGCAGTGCTGTCGGACAGGGTGGGACTGAAGCTTTCTTT
CSAVGQGGTEAFF
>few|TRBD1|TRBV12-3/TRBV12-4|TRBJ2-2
TGTGCCAGCAGTTACAGGACAGGGTACGACACCGGGGAGCTGTTTTTT
CASSYRTGYDTGELFF
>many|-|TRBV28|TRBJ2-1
TGTTCCGCAATTAGCTCCTACAATGAGCAGTTCTTC
CSAISSYNEQFF
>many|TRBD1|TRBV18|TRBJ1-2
TGTGCCAGCTCACCTCCGGGACAGGGGTCGGACTTGGGAGGCTACACCTTC
CASSPPGQGSDLGGYTF
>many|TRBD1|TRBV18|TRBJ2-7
TGTGCCAGCTCGGTACAGGGGGGCTACGAGCAGTACTTC
CASSVQGGYEQYF
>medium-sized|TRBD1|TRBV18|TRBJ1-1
TGTGCCAGCTTAGTGGGACAGCTGAACACTGAAGCTTTCTTT
CASLVGQLNTEAFF
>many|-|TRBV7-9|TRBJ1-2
TGTGCCAGCAGCTTCCCCGGACACCTCTATGGCTACACCTTC
CASSFPGHLYGYTF